The 32 T cell receptor beta chains below come from one sample, sequenced in a study of T cell responses to AZD1222 COVID-19 vaccine. TCRdb's table, derived via immunoSEQ multiplex PCR, lists solely in-frame clones and lacks some. The top ten clones hold roughly 11% of a sample with about 76,000 clones, 88% of them seen once. Sequenced material: peripheral blood, taken on day 0 of AZD1222 vaccination. The source of these receptors is an adult in good health.

This chain uses TRBV5-1 with TRBJ2-3; a possible D gene is TRBD2 (6 bases). The CDR3 totals 15 residues. The V gene lost 10 bases and the J gene lost 0 bases, with 18 bases spanning the gap. Germline-derived CDR1 and CDR2 are SGHRS and YFSETQ. DNA of the CDR3: TGCGCCTCAAGACCCCTCGGAGGGAGCACAGATACGCAGTATTTT. As protein: CASRPLGGSTDTQYF.

The chain employs TRBV2 and TRBJ1-2; TRBD1 is a possible D gene (6 bases). This CDR3 contains 13 residues. Per the germline V gene, CDR1 is SNHLY and CDR2 is FYNNEI. Trimming cost V 6 bases and J 7 bases, with 15 bases left between them. The CDR3 loop is CASREQGMAGYTF. As DNA, the CDR3 is TGTGCCAGCAGAGAGCAGGGGATGGCTGGCTACACCTTC.

The gene calls are TRBV10-1 and TRBJ2-7, with D unclear. The CDR3 runs 12 residues. Trimming took off 5 bases at V and 2 bases at J, with 7 bases between the two ends. CDR1 is WNHNN, CDR2 SYGVQD, per germline (reference sequence). CDR3 in amino acids: CASSNTPYEQYF. The CDR3 DNA reads TGCGCCAGCAGTAACACCCCCTACGAGCAGTACTTC.

This rearrangement joins TRBV3-1 (or the pseudogene TRBV3-2) to TRBJ2-7, with 13 positions matching TRBD2. Per germline, CDR1 LGHDT and CDR2 YNNKEL (reference sequence). The CDR3 sequence is 15 residues long. The J segment lost 5 bases and the V segment lost 3 bases, leaving 4 bases of the junction unmatched. CDR3 bases: TGTGCCAGCAGCCAGGGACTAGCGGGAAGGGACGAGCAGTACTTC. Translated: CASSQGLAGRDEQYF.

This chain connects TRBV5-1 to TRBJ2-1; D may be TRBD2 (5 bases). CDR3 length equals 14 residues. Germline assignment: CDR1 SGHRS and CDR2 YFSETQ. Trimming pared 5 bases from V and 10 bases from J, leaving 19 bases between. CDR3 nucleotide sequence: TGCGCCAGCAGAGGCGGGTCCACATCGGTCGAGCAGTTCTTC. Encoded protein: CASRGGSTSVEQFF.

This sequence joins TRBV11-2 and TRBJ1-6, with D possibly being TRBD1 (6 bases). V was cut by 0 bases and J by 12 bases, with 15 bases left in between. This CDR3 region has 15 residues. The germline CDR1 and CDR2 sequences are SGHAT and FQNNGV. DNA of the CDR3: TGTGCCAGCAGCTTAGAAGGCAGGGGAGGGGTACCCCTCCACTTT. It codes for CASSLEGRGGVPLHF. Full variable domain (remainder filled in from reference TRBV11-2 and TRBJ1-6): EAGVAQSPRYKIIEKRQSVAFWCNPISGHATLYWYQQILGQGPKLLIQFQNNGVVDDSQLPKDRFSAERLKGVDSTLKIQPAKLEDSAVYLCASSLEGRGGVPLHFGNGTRLTVT.

V gene TRBV6-5 combines with J gene TRBJ2-5, with 9 bases that match TRBD2. V gave up 3 bases and J gave up 1 base; unmatched junction bases: 3. The CDR3 has 15 residues. Per the germline V gene, CDR1 is MNHEY and CDR2 is SVGAGI. The DNA for the CDR3 is TGTGCCAGCAGTTATGATAGCGGGGGCCAAGAGACCCAGTACTTC. Its protein is CASSYDSGGQETQYF.

J is TRBJ1-1 and V is TRBV7-9; no firm D call. CDR1 and CDR2 (germline): SEHNR, FQNEAQ (reference sequence). The CDR3 is made up of 14 amino acids. V lost 1 base and J lost 0, with 6 bases in between. The CDR3 sequence: CASSLGTLNTEAFF. The DNA for the CDR3 is TGTGCCAGCAGCTTAGGTACCTTGAACACTGAAGCTTTCTTT.

The rearrangement joins TRBV28 to TRBJ2-5, with TRBD1 as a possible D gene (6 bases). Germline V gene lookup returns CDR1 MDHEN and CDR2 SYDVKM. There are 16 residues in the CDR3. Trimming took 2 bases from V and 4 from J, leaving 17 bases between them. The CDR3 DNA sequence: TGTGCCAGCAGTTTAACTACCAACACAGGGTCAGAGACCCAGTACTTC. It yields the protein CASSLTTNTGSETQYF.

This sequence joins TRBV30 and TRBJ2-1; 7 positions agree with TRBD2. After removal of 1 base from V and 15 bases from J, the junction contained 12 bases not matched to a gene. The CDR3 length is 13 residues. Germline loops: CDR1 GTSNPN, CDR2 SVGIG (reference sequence). For the CDR3, the DNA is TGTGCCTGGAGTGGATCCGGACTAGGGGCCGGGTTCTTC. Protein sequence: CAWSGSGLGAGFF.

J is TRBJ2-1 and V is TRBV6-5; D not certain. V was trimmed by 6 bases and J by 6 bases, leaving 12 bases between them. Germline loops: CDR1 MNHEY, CDR2 SVGAGI. The CDR3 length is 13 residues. CDR3: CASRPPAVNEQFF. The CDR3 DNA follows: TGTGCCAGCAGACCCCCGGCGGTCAATGAGCAGTTCTTC.

The chain recombines TRBV2 with TRBJ1-5; the D is unclear. This CDR3 comprises 14 residues. Germline CDR1 and CDR2: SNHLY and FYNNEI. The V and J ends lost 5 bases and 0 bases respectively, with 8 bases between them. The CDR3 DNA sequence: TGTGCCAGCAGTAGACTTCTTAGCAATCAGCCCCAGCATTTT. Residues: CASSRLLSNQPQHF.

V usage is TRBV10-2 and J usage is TRBJ2-1, with 7 bases aligning to TRBD2. Germline V lookup: CDR1 WSHSY, CDR2 SAAADI. The CDR3 runs 15 residues. J lost 4 bases, V lost 0 bases, and 3 bases had no gene match. The CDR3 coding sequence is TGCGCCAGCAGTGAGTCCCAGCGGGGTTACAATGAGCAGTTCTTC. Amino acids: CASSESQRGYNEQFF.

J is TRBJ2-2 and V is TRBV15; no definite D call. With 4 bases removed from V and 0 bases from J, the gap between germline ends came to 9 bases. This CDR3 region has 15 residues. Germline lookup yields CDR1 LNHNV and CDR2 YYDKDF (reference sequence). The CDR3 DNA follows: TGTGCCACCAGCAAAAACAGAGCGAACACCGGGGAGCTGTTTTTT. It translates to CATSKNRANTGELFF.

This chain links TRBV25-1 with TRBJ1-1; D not certain. The CDR3 has 13 amino acids. CDR1 and CDR2 (germline): MGHDK, SYGVNS. V was trimmed by 6 bases and J by 6 bases, leaving 14 bases between them. The CDR3 sequence: CASRGHLGSEAFF. CDR3 nucleotides: TGTGCCAGCAGGGGCCACTTGGGGTCTGAAGCTTTCTTT.

This rearrangement joins TRBV5-4 to TRBJ2-1; maybe TRBD1 (6 bases). V was clipped by 3 bases and J by 6 bases, with 13 bases between them. This CDR3 spans 14 amino acids. Looked up from germline, CDR1 is SGHNT and CDR2 is YYREEE (reference sequence). The CDR3 nucleotides are TGTGCCAGCAGCTCCAGGGGACGGTCCAATGAGCAGTTCTTC. Translated: CASSSRGRSNEQFF.

This clone was detected only a few times. The genes are TRBV6-5 and TRBJ1-2, with D uncertain. Germline lookup yields CDR1 MNHEY and CDR2 SVGAGI. Trimming left V 3 bases short and J 4 bases short, with 12 bases between. The CDR3 spans 14 residues. The CDR3 DNA sequence: TGTGCCAGCAGTTATACCGGGCCCTCCTATGGCTACACCTTC. It is translated as CASSYTGPSYGYTF.

The chain joins TRBV3-1 (or the pseudogene TRBV3-2) to TRBJ2-3; possible D gene TRBD2, 6 bases. V was trimmed by 0 bases and J by 1 base, leaving 8 bases between them. Germline V gene lookup returns CDR1 LGHDT and CDR2 YNNKEL (reference sequence). This CDR3 is built from 15 residues. The CDR3 protein is CASSQEGGGTDTQYF. CDR3 bases: TGTGCCAGCAGCCAAGAGGGCGGGGGCACAGATACGCAGTATTTT.

This chain connects TRBV12-3 or TRBV12-4 to TRBJ1-1; 8 nucleotides match TRBD1. This CDR3 has 13 amino acids. V trimming: 7 bases; J trimming: 5 bases; junction bases outside the gene matches: 6. CDR3 protein: CASTLQGGTEAFF. The CDR3 DNA reads TGTGCCAGCACCCTACAGGGGGGAACTGAAGCTTTCTTT.

The rearrangement joins TRBV6-2 or TRBV6-3 to TRBJ2-3; no clear D. Trimming took 5 bases from V and 6 from J, leaving 9 bases between them. Germline V gene sequence: CDR1 MNHEY, CDR2 SVGEGT. The CDR3 length is 12 residues. The CDR3 protein is CASSSEGDTQYF. Here the CDR3 DNA reads TGTGCCAGCAGTAGCGAAGGGGATACGCAGTATTTT.

The chain is built from TRBV30 and TRBJ2-6; D call uncertain. Germline CDR1 GTSNPN, CDR2 SVGIG (reference sequence). There are 14 residues in the CDR3. The ends were cut back, 0 bases at V and 0 bases at J, with 3 bases in the middle. Written as DNA, the CDR3 is TGTGCCTGGAGTGTATACTCTGGGGCCAACGTCCTGACTTTC. It is translated as CAWSVYSGANVLTF.

In nucleotides, the CDR3 is TGTGCCAGTAACCTAGCGGGAGCCCTAAACAATGAGCAGTTCTTC. It encodes CASNLAGALNNEQFF. The chain uses TRBV19 and TRBJ2-1; 10 bases agree with TRBD2. The junction had 8 bases not matched to a gene; V was cut back by 7 bases and J by 5 bases. Germline CDR1 and CDR2: LNHDA and SQIVND (reference sequence). This CDR3 contains 15 residues.

The chain carries TRBV3-1 (or the pseudogene TRBV3-2) and TRBJ1-2, with D perhaps matching TRBD1 (5 bases). The CDR3 loop spans 14 amino acids. Germline values: CDR1 LGHDT, CDR2 YNNKEL (reference sequence). V was clipped by 4 bases and J by 4 bases, with 13 bases between them. The DNA of the CDR3 is TGTGCCAGCAGCCGCACGGGACGTTCCTATGGCTACACCTTC. This sequence encodes CASSRTGRSYGYTF.

J is TRBJ2-1 and V is TRBV11-1; D remains ambiguous. In germline, CDR1 is SGHAT, CDR2 FQDESV (reference sequence). The length of the CDR3 is 15 residues. The V end lost 2 bases, the J end lost 2 bases, and 10 bases lay between the germline ends. The CDR3 region has the DNA TGTGCCAGCAGCTTATCGGACGGTACCTACAATGAGCAGTTCTTC. Encoded protein: CASSLSDGTYNEQFF.

This clone was seen just once. V usage is TRBV5-4 and J usage is TRBJ2-7; D is undetermined. Trimming shortened V by 0 bases and J by 3 bases, and 13 bases separated the two germline ends. The length of the CDR3 is 15 residues. Germline lookup yields CDR1 SGHNT and CDR2 YYREEE (reference sequence). The CDR3 protein is CASSLVAEKGYEQYF. The CDR3 DNA is TGTGCCAGCAGCTTGGTGGCGGAAAAGGGCTACGAGCAGTACTTC.

The chain combines TRBV7-2 with TRBJ2-1; unclear D gene. With 4 bases removed from V and 5 bases from J, the gap between germline ends came to 3 bases. This CDR3 region has 11 residues. Germline V CDR1 and CDR2: SGHTA, FQGNSA. The CDR3: CASSYHNEQFF. The DNA of the CDR3 is TGTGCCAGCAGCTACCACAATGAGCAGTTCTTC.

DNA for the CDR3: TGTGCCACCAGCAGAGATTATTTGATCGGCCCTGAAGCTTTCTTT. Protein sequence: CATSRDYLIGPEAFF. This chain uses TRBV15 with TRBJ1-1; D is unclear. The germline V and J ends were trimmed by 0 bases and 6 bases, with 14 bases remaining between them. CDR1 is LNHNV, CDR2 YYDKDF, per germline (reference sequence). The CDR3 consists of 15 residues.

The gene calls are TRBV19 and TRBJ2-1; D not certain. The CDR3 extends over 15 amino acids. CDR1 LNHDA and CDR2 SQIVND come from the germline V gene (reference sequence). V lost 3 bases to trimming and J lost 0 bases, with 9 bases between them. CDR3 loop: CASSIPGLSYNEQFF. Here the CDR3 DNA reads TGTGCCAGTAGTATCCCAGGCCTCTCCTACAATGAGCAGTTCTTC.

This sequence joins TRBV30 and TRBJ2-6; 9 positions match TRBD1. The junction had 5 bases not matched to a gene; V was cut back by 4 bases and J by 1 base. CDR3 length equals 16 residues. Germline V gene sequence: CDR1 GTSNPN, CDR2 SVGIG (reference sequence). As DNA, the CDR3 is TGTGCCTGGAAAAGGGACAGGGCTTCTGGGGCCAACGTCCTGACTTTC. Its protein product is CAWKRDRASGANVLTF. The full variable domain, its missing parts supplied by reference TRBV30 and TRBJ2-6, is SQTIHQWPATLVQPVGSPLSLECTVEGTSNPNLYWYRQAAGRGLQLLFYSVGIGQISSEVPQNLSASRPQDRQFILSSKKLLLSDSGFYLCAWKRDRASGANVLTFGAGSRLTVL.

The chain links TRBV3-1 (or the pseudogene TRBV3-2) to TRBJ1-1; unclear D gene. The CDR3 is made up of 12 amino acids. V gave up 1 base and J gave up 11 bases, with 11 bases separating them. Per germline, CDR1 LGHDT and CDR2 YNNKEL (reference sequence). CDR3 nucleotide sequence: TGTGCCAGCAGCCAAGGGTCCCTCGGGGCTTTCTTT. This gives the protein CASSQGSLGAFF.

V and J are TRBV24-1 and TRBJ2-6; 9 bases fit TRBD1. CDR1 is KGHDR and CDR2 is SFDVKD in the germline V gene. J gave up 2 bases and V 4 bases, and 5 bases lay outside the gene matches. The CDR3 is made up of 17 amino acids. CDR3 DNA sequence: TGTGCCACCAGTGAGGGACAGGGCAAGGCTGGGGCCAACGTCCTGACTTTC. It yields the protein CATSEGQGKAGANVLTF.

The chain combines TRBV11-2 with TRBJ2-5; perhaps TRBD2 as D (6 bases). The ends were cut back, 5 bases at V and 5 bases at J, with 21 bases in the middle. Germline lookup yields CDR1 SGHAT and CDR2 FQNNGV. The CDR3 sequence is 16 residues long. The CDR3 sequence is CASSPGSRSRRETQYF. The CDR3 nucleotides read TGTGCCAGCAGCCCCGGGAGTCGTAGTCGGCGTGAGACCCAGTACTTC.